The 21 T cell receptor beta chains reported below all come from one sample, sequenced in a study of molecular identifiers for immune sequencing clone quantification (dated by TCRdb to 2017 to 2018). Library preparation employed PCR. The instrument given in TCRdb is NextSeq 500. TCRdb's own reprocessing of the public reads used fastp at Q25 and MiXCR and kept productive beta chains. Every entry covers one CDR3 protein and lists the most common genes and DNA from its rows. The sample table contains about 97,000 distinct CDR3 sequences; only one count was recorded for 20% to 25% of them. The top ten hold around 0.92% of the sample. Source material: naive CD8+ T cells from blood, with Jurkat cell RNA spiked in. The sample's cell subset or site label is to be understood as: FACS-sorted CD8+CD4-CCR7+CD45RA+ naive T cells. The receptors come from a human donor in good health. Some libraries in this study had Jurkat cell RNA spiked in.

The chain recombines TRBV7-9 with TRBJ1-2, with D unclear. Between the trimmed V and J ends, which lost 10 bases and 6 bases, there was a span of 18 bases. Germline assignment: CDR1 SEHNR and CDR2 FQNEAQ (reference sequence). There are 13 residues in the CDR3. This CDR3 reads CATHASGYDGYTF. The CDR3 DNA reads TGTGCCACCCACGCCAGCGGATACGATGGCTACACCTTC.

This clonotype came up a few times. CDR3 region: CASSLAGRGRLDEQYF. CDR3 nucleotides: TGCGCCAGCAGCTTGGCGGGCAGGGGGCGACTGGACGAGCAGTACTTC. V and J are TRBV5-1 and TRBJ2-7; TRBD1 aligns across 8 bases. The CDR3 runs 16 residues. Germline trimming cut 0 bases from V and 5 bases from J; bases unmatched to any gene: 10. CDR1 is SGHRS, CDR2 YFSETQ, per germline.

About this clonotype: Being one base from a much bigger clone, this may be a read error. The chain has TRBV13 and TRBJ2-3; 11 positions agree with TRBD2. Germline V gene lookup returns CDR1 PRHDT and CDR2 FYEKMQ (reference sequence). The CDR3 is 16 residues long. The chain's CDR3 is CARSLGTSGFTDTQYF. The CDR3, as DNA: TGTGCCCGCAGCTTGGGGACTAGCGGCTTCACAGATACGCAGTATTTT.

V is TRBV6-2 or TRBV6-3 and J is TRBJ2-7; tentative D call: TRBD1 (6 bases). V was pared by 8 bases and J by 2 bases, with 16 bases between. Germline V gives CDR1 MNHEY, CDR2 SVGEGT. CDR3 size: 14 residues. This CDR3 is CASGLRTVPYEQYF. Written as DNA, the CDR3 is TGTGCCAGCGGGCTTAGGACAGTGCCCTACGAGCAGTACTTC.

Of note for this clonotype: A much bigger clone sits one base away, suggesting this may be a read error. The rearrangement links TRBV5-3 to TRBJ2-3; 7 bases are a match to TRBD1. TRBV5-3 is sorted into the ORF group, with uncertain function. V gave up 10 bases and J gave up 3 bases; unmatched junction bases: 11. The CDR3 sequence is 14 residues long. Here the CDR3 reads CAGKGTVETDTQYF. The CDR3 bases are TGTGCCGGCAAGGGGACAGTAGAAACAGATACGCAGTATTTT.

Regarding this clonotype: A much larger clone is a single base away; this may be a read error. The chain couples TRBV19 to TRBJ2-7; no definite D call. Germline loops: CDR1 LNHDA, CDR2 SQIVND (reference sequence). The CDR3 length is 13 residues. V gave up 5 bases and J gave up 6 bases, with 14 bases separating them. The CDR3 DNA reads TGTGCCAGTAGTCTCGAACAGCAATGCGAGCAGTACTTC. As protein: CASSLEQQCEQYF.

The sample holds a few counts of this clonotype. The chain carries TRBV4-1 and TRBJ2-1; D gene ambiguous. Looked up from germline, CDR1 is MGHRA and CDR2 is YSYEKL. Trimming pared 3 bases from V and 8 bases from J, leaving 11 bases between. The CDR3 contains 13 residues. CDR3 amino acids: CASSQTIWDEQFF. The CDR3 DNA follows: TGCGCCAGCAGCCAGACCATATGGGATGAGCAGTTCTTC.

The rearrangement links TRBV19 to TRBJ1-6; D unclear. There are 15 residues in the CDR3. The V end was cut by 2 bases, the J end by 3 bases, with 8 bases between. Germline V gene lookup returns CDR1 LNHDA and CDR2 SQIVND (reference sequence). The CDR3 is CASSIQNLYNSPLHF. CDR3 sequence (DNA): TGTGCCAGTAGTATACAAAACCTCTATAATTCACCCCTCCACTTT.

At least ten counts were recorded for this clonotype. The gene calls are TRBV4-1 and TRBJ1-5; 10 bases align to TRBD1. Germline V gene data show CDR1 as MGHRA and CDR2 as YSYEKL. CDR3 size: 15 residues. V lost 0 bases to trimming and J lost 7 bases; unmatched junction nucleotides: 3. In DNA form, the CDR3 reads TGCGCCAGCAGCCAAGAGGGACAGGGGACACAGCCCCAGCATTTT. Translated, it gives CASSQEGQGTQPQHF.

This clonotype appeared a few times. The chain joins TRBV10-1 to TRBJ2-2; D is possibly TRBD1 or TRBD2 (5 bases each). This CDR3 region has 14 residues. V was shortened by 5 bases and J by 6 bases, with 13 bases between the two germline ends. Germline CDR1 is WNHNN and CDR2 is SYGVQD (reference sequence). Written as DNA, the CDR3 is TGCGCCAGCAGTCTTCGGTGGGACGCCGGGGAGCTGTTTTTT. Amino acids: CASSLRWDAGELFF.

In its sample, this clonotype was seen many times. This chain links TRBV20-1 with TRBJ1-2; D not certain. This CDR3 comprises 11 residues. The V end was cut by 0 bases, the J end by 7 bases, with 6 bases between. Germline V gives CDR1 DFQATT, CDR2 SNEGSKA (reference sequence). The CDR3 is CSARDPSGYTF. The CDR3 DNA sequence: TGCAGTGCTAGAGACCCCTCTGGCTACACCTTC.

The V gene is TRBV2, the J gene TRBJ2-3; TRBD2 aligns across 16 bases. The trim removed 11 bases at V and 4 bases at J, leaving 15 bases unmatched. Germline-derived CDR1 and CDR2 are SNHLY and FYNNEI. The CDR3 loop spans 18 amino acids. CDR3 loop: CAGKTGLAGGPGADTQYF. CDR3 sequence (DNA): TGTGCCGGTAAGACGGGACTAGCGGGAGGGCCTGGGGCAGATACGCAGTATTTT.

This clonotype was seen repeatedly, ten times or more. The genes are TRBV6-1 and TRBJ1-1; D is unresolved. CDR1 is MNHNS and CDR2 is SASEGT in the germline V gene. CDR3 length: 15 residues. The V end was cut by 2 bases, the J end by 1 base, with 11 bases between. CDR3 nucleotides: TGTGCCAGCAGTGAAAGGAGAGGTCAGAACACTGAAGCTTTCTTT. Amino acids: CASSERRGQNTEAFF.

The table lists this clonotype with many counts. Here the CDR3 reads CASSQDRAGSYEQYF. DNA for the CDR3: TGCGCCAGCAGCCAAGATCGGGCGGGTTCCTACGAGCAGTACTTC. The rearrangement joins TRBV4-3 to TRBJ2-7; weak D call: TRBD2 (5 bases). Trimming cost V 0 bases and J 1 base, with 10 bases left between them. This CDR3 spans 15 amino acids. CDR1 is LGHNA and CDR2 is YSLEER in the germline V gene.

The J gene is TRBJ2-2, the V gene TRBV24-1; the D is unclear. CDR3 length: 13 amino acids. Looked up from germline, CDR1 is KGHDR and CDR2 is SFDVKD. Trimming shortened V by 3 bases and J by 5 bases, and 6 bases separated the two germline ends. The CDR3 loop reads CATSDKSTGELFF. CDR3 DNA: TGTGCCACCAGTGATAAGTCGACCGGGGAGCTGTTTTTT.

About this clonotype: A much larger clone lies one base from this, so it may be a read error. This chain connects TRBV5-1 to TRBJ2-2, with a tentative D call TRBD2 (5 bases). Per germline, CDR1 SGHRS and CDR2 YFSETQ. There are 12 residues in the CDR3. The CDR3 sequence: CASSEASGELLF. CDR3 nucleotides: TGCGCCAGCAGTGAGGCGTCTGGGGAGCTGCTTTTT.

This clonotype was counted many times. Written as DNA, the CDR3 is TGCGCCAGCAGCCAAGGGGGGACTAGGGCAGATACGCAGTATTTT. As protein: CASSQGGTRADTQYF. The chain joins TRBV4-3 to TRBJ2-3, with 8 bases lining up with TRBD2. Germline V CDR1 and CDR2: LGHNA, YSLEER. This CDR3 comprises 15 residues. V shed 1 base, J shed 4 bases, and the junction held 4 bases outside the gene matches.

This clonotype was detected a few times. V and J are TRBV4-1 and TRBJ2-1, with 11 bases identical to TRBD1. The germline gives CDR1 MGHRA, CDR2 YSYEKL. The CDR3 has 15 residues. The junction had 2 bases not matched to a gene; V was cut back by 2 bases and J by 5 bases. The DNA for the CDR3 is TGCGCCAGCAGCCAACCGGGACAGGGGGACAATGAGCAGTTCTTC. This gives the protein CASSQPGQGDNEQFF.

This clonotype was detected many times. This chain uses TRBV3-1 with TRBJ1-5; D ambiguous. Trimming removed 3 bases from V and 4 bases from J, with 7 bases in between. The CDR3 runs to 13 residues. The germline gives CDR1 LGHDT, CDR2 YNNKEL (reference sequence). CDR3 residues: CASSQGFNQPQHF. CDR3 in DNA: TGTGCCAGCAGCCAGGGATTTAATCAGCCCCAGCATTTT. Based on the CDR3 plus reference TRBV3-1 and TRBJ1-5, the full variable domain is DTAVSQTPKYLVTQMGNDKSIKCEQNLGHDTMYWYKQDSKKFLKIMFSYNNKELIINETVPNRFSPKSPDKAHLNLHINSLELGDSAVYFCASSQGFNQPQHFGDGTRLSIL.

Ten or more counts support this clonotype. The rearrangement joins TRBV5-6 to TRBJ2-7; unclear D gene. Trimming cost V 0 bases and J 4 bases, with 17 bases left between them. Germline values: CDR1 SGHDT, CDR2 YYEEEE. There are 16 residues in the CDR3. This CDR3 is CASSLARVSAPYEQYF. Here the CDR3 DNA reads TGTGCCAGCAGCTTGGCTCGGGTATCAGCCCCGTACGAGCAGTACTTC.

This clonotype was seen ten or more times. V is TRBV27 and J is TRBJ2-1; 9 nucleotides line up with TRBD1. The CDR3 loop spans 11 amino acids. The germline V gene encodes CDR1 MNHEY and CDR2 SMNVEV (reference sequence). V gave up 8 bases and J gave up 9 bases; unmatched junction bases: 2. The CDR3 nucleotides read TGTGCCAGCCGACAGGGGGTTGAGCAGTTCTTC. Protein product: CASRQGVEQFF.